This entry features one TCR beta chain sequence. No cognate antigen has been identified for it. One base away there is no much larger clone; base qualities are not given. This sample includes further DNA sequences coding for the same CDR3. These data belong to a study of blood T cell repertoires in COVID-19 (TCRdb year 2020). Some background on the complete study: Samples covering the acute and convalescent phases of COVID-19 were provided by collaborators in the United States, Italy and Spain. The material from the prospective study consisted of cDNA or gDNA derived from T cells, B-cell-depleted T cells, or PBMCs. The dataset comprised deeply sampled blood TCRbeta repertoires from subjects exposed to, actively infected with, or recovered from COVID-19. The repertoires were released in a freely available public database intended as a resource for research on the immune response to SARS-CoV-2. The samples were drawn from the first 160 participants of the ongoing ImmuneRACE study and from over 950 subjects provided by 6 global collaborators. Sample metadata almost always included a de-identified subject ID, COVID-19 status, age in years and sex. Where available, HLA class I and class II types were obtained from metadata supplied by the sample provider rather than from assay-based typing.

Enrolling through a virtual design, the prospective study's participants ranged in age from about 18 to 89 years and lived across roughly 23 United States geographic areas. In the prospective study, participants were assigned to cohorts based on the clinical history participants reported in a screening survey and a study questionnaire. Recovered participants in ImmuneRACE Cohort 3 were defined by two consecutive negative NP/OP PCR tests, clearance by a healthcare professional, or resolution of symptoms. In the prospective study, whole blood, serum and a nasopharyngeal or oropharyngeal swab were collected from each participant by mobile phlebotomists. Additional blood draws and questionnaires over an approximately two-month period could optionally be provided by prospective study participants. Before DNA extraction, blood samples from the prospective study were shipped at room temperature or frozen.

Study-wide findings and limitations: Clinical and demographic metadata were provided uncurated, with the amount varying by source and participant.

The CDR3, from cysteine to phenylalanine, totals 12 residues. Only the CDR3 portion is preserved as DNA: 36 bases, with reading frame beginning at the first base. Sequences SGHRS (CDR1) and YFSETQ (CDR2) are obtained from the germline V gene. The V end loses 6 bases and the J end loses 1 base, and a stretch of 4 bases separates them. TCRbeta CDR3 regions were amplified from genomic DNA by means of the immunoSEQ Assay, a bias-controlled multiplex PCR. The source study handled its data this way. The number of nucleated cells in each sample was estimated by amplification of reference gene primers within the assay. To quantify the absolute abundance of each unique TCRbeta CDR3 rearrangement, sequence reads were collapsed and filtered. For each sample, productive Simpson clonality was calculated by taking the square root of Simpson's diversity index across productive rearrangements. Imported from immuneACCESS, the table was reduced by TCRdb to in-frame sequences with V and J called. These copies leave out some clones; in studies compared against another copy, an unresolved V gene accounts for under half, and the cause of the remainder is not known. That table is the source of V, J and clone size, and D and trimming were worked out from the DNA. This sample has approximately 470,000 clones in its table, and about 90% of those were observed once. Roughly 0.7% of the sample rests with the top ten.

The sequence was obtained from a woman between 18 and 29 years old who had recovered from COVID-19. This sequence uses TRBV5-1 and TRBJ2-2, with no D gene named confidently. Sequenced input: PBMCs or T cells enriched from blood (not recorded which). The nucleotide sequence is given as TGCGCCAGCACTATGAACACCGGGGAGCTGTTTTTT. Translated, this is CASTMNTGELFF.